The sample holds a few counts of the clone carrying this T cell receptor beta chain. The PCR contained 60 Vbeta and 13 Jbeta primers. The repertoire was sequenced with immunoSEQ multiplex PCR; TCRdb's copy has only in-frame clones and lacks some. The data contain 170,000 or so clones, 77% of them singletons. This record belongs to a study of cytomegalovirus exposure and HLA in healthy donors. J gave up 1 base and V 1 base, and 5 bases lay outside the gene matches. The germline V gene has CDR1 SGHAT and CDR2 FQDESV (reference sequence). The CDR3 consists of 17 residues. This TCR came from a woman aged 55-70 years in good health and CMV-seropositive. The rearrangement joins TRBV11-1 to TRBJ2-3; 10 bases fit TRBD2. Sequencing was done on a sample of PBMCs. For the CDR3, the DNA is TGTGCCAGCAGCTTAGGGGCTAGCGGGAGTGGCACAGATACGCAGTATTTT. Encoded protein: CASSLGASGSGTDTQYF.